The entry that follows covers one T cell receptor (beta chain) sequence. Its antigen is still unknown. The data were obtained in a study of radiotherapy plus CTLA-4 blockade in lung cancer. The overall study: 15% to 20% of patients responded objectively, and roughly 30% achieved disease control.

The study gave focal radiation plus ipilimumab CTLA-4 blockade to patients with chemo-refractory metastatic non-small-cell lung cancer. Whole-study results and caveats: In blood, early T cell clone dynamics reportedly predicted response best, together with interferon-beta. Tumor-origin TCR clones grew in blood after radiotherapy plus ipilimumab.

TCRdb's table, derived via immunoSEQ multiplex PCR, lists solely in-frame clones and lacks some. The sample lists more than 25,000 clones, approximately 80% seen once, with just under 8% in the top ten. Germline values: CDR1 LGHNA, CDR2 YNFKEQ. V was pared by 4 bases and J by 5 bases, with 8 bases of the junction left unmatched. CDR3 length equals 15 residues. Specimen: peripheral blood, collected from a patient treated with radiotherapy plus ipilimumab. The chain has TRBV4-2 and TRBJ1-5, with 7 bases lining up with TRBD1. This sequence was found in a human donor with non-small cell lung cancer who had stable disease on radiotherapy plus ipilimumab. As DNA, the CDR3 is TGTGCCAGCAGCCTGCGACAGGGAAGGGATCAGCCCCAGCATTTT. It yields the protein CASSLRQGRDQPQHF.